The 9 T cell receptor beta chains presented below share a single source sample, sequenced in a study of shared clonotypes between healthy human individuals. Only in-frame clones appear in the TCRdb table, and some are missing; sequencing was by immunoSEQ multiplex PCR. Among around 2.5 million clones listed, 90% to 95% were seen once. The sample taken for sequencing was naive CD4+ T cells from PBMCs. Specified subset: CD45RA+ positively selected. These TCRs come from a man aged 18 to 29 in good health. Some clones in this sample may be carry-over from other donors' samples.

The genes are TRBV4-3 and TRBJ2-3; no definite D call. The CDR3 runs 14 residues. Germline-derived CDR1 and CDR2 are LGHNA and YSLEER. Deletions cut 1 base from V and 4 bases from J, with 9 bases between. The CDR3 is CASSQGISPDTQYF. CDR3 DNA sequence: TGCGCCAGCAGCCAAGGGATTTCCCCAGATACGCAGTATTTT.

The V and J genes are TRBV7-2 and TRBJ2-2; the D is unclear. Germline V gene lookup returns CDR1 SGHTA and CDR2 FQGNSA. The CDR3 length is 16 residues. V was clipped by 4 bases and J by 6 bases, with 18 bases between them. For the CDR3, the DNA is TGTGCCAGCAGCTCACTAAGACCGCTTGAATCCGGGGAGCTGTTTTTT. As protein: CASSSLRPLESGELFF. The full variable domain, rest sourced from reference TRBV7-2 and TRBJ2-2, is GAGVSQSPSNKVTEKGKDVELRCDPISGHTALYWYRQSLGQGLEFLIYFQGNSAPDKSGLPSDRFSAERTGGSVSTLTIQRTQQEDSAVYLCASSSLRPLESGELFFGEGSRLTVL.

This chain joins TRBV5-1 and TRBJ1-4, with D possibly matching TRBD1 (6 bases). From germline, CDR1 is SGHRS and CDR2 YFSETQ. The CDR3 runs 15 residues. Trimming removed 4 bases from V and 0 bases from J, with 10 bases in between. The CDR3 sequence: CASSPWTATNEKLFF. The CDR3 bases are TGCGCCAGCAGCCCGTGGACAGCAACTAATGAAAAACTGTTTTTT.

Turning to this clone: This sample also contains other DNA sequences that code for the same CDR3. The genes are TRBV5-1 and TRBJ2-1; 12 bases map to TRBD1. Unmatched junction bases numbered 5, after V lost 4 bases and J lost 9 bases. This CDR3 has 14 amino acids. Germline CDR1 reads SGHRS; CDR2 reads YFSETQ. CDR3 sequence reads: CASSQGQGAGEQFF. The DNA for the CDR3 is TGCGCCAGCAGCCAGGGACAGGGGGCGGGTGAGCAGTTCTTC.

The gene calls are TRBV27 and TRBJ1-6; the D is unclear. V was clipped by 0 bases and J by 8 bases, with 11 bases between them. The length of the CDR3 is 15 residues. Germline V gene lookup returns CDR1 MNHEY and CDR2 SMNVEV (reference sequence). Written as DNA, the CDR3 is TGTGCCAGCAGTTTATCGGTCAGGCAGGATTCACCCCTCCACTTT. It yields the protein CASSLSVRQDSPLHF.

The chain is built from TRBV28 and TRBJ2-7, with no clear D. The CDR3 sequence is 15 residues long. Trimming left V 2 bases short and J 0 bases short, with 11 bases between. Germline V gene sequence: CDR1 MDHEN, CDR2 SYDVKM. DNA of the CDR3: TGTGCCAGCAGTTTAACCCCAGGCCTCTCCTACGAGCAGTACTTC. Protein: CASSLTPGLSYEQYF.

V and J are TRBV14 and TRBJ2-7, with 7 bases aligning to TRBD1. V was pared by 8 bases and J by 2 bases, with 9 bases of the junction left unmatched. In germline, CDR1 is SGHDN, CDR2 FVKESK. The CDR3 spans 14 residues. The CDR3 DNA reads TGTGCCAGCTCGGGTGGACAGGTCGCCTACGAGCAGTACTTC. Translating gives CASSGGQVAYEQYF. The full variable domain, its missing parts supplied by reference TRBV14 and TRBJ2-7, is EAGVTQFPSHSVIEKGQTVTLRCDPISGHDNLYWYRRVMGKEIKFLLHFVKESKQDESGMPNNRFLAERTGGTYSTLKVQPAELEDSGVYFCASSGGQVAYEQYFGPGTRLTVT.

The rearrangement uses TRBV28 and TRBJ1-5; unclear D gene. CDR1 is MDHEN, CDR2 SYDVKM, per germline. The V gene lost 2 bases and the J gene lost 2 bases, with 16 bases spanning the gap. CDR3 length: 17 residues. The CDR3 loop reads CASSLRGSRFGNQPQHF. CDR3 nucleotides: TGTGCCAGCAGTTTAAGAGGGAGCCGGTTCGGCAATCAGCCCCAGCATTTT.

The V and J genes are TRBV6-1 and TRBJ2-7; D unresolved. Germline CDR1 and CDR2: MNHNS and SASEGT. The V end lost 5 bases, the J end lost 3 bases, and 17 bases lay between the germline ends. This CDR3 is built from 15 residues. In DNA, the CDR3 is TGTGCCAGCAGTCCGGACCTTACAGCTAACTACGAGCAGTACTTC. It is translated as CASSPDLTANYEQYF.